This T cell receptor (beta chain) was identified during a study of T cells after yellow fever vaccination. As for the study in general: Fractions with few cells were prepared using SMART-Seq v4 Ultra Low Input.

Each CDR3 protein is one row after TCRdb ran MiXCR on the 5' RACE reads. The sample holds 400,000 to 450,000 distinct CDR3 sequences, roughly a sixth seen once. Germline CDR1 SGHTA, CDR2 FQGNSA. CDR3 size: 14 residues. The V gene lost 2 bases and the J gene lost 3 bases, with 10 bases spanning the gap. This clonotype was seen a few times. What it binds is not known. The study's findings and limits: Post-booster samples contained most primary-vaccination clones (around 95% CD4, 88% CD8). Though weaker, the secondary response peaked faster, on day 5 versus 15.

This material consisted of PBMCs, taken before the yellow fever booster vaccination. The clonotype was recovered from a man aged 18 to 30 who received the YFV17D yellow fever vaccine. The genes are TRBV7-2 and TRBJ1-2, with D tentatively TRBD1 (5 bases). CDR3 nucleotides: TGTGCCAGCAGCTTATCCACGGGGGACTATGGCTACACCTTC. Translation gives CASSLSTGDYGYTF.